Shown below are 11 T cell receptor beta chains from a single sample sequenced in a study of T cell responses to AZD1222 COVID-19 vaccine (dated by TCRdb to about 2021). To prepare the library, the immunoSEQ multiplex PCR assay was applied. TCRdb carries this immuneACCESS record with in-frame sequences only. Its versions omit some clonotypes, under half of them owing to an unresolved V gene in the studies checked, with the rest unexplained. Within this sample are around 71,000 clones, with nearly 85% of them counted one time only. 2.5% to 3% of the sample rests with the top ten. Sample time point, as interpreted from the label and publication: baseline before first vaccination. The source material was peripheral blood, sampled on day 0 of AZD1222 vaccination. Receptors were obtained from an adult in good health.

V is TRBV6-5 and J is TRBJ1-2, with D possibly matching TRBD1 (5 bases). The V and J ends lost 5 bases and 4 bases respectively, with 17 bases between them. The CDR3 contains 15 residues. Germline V gene data show CDR1 as MNHEY and CDR2 as SVGAGI. CDR3 coding DNA: TGTGCCAGCAGTCTCCCAGAGGGACTACTCTATGGCTACACCTTC. The encoded protein is CASSLPEGLLYGYTF.

The gene calls are TRBV7-8 and TRBJ2-5; TRBD2 matches 7 bases. CDR1 SGHVS and CDR2 FQNEAQ come from the germline V gene. CDR3 size: 14 residues. V lost 2 bases, J lost 5 bases, and 5 bases stayed unmatched. CDR3 amino acids: CASSLISSGETQYF. Here the CDR3 DNA reads TGTGCCAGCAGCTTAATTAGTAGCGGGGAGACCCAGTACTTC.

The chain is built from TRBV7-8 and TRBJ2-1; TRBD1 matches 7 bases. This CDR3 has 16 residues. After removal of 5 bases from V and 0 bases from J, the junction contained 7 bases not matched to a gene. Germline-derived CDR1 and CDR2 are SGHVS and FQNEAQ. This CDR3 reads CASSRDSGRSYNEQFF. DNA of the CDR3: TGTGCCAGCAGCAGGGACAGTGGACGCTCCTACAATGAGCAGTTCTTC.

V gene TRBV19 combines with J gene TRBJ1-4, with TRBD1 matching 8 bases. This CDR3 comprises 14 residues. The J segment lost 8 bases and the V segment lost 4 bases, leaving 6 bases of the junction unmatched. Germline CDR1 is LNHDA and CDR2 is SQIVND (reference sequence). The CDR3, as DNA: TGTGCCAGTAGTAGAGGACAGGGCAGGGAAAAACTGTTTTTT. This gives the protein CASSRGQGREKLFF.

The chain is built from TRBV7-3 and TRBJ2-2; D may match TRBD1 or TRBD2 (5 bases each). V was shortened by 5 bases and J by 4 bases, with 5 bases between the two germline ends. Germline-derived CDR1 and CDR2 are SGHTA and FQGTGA. The CDR3 covers 12 residues. CDR3 in DNA: TGTGCCAGCAGCGGGGGCACCGGGGAGCTGTTTTTT. As protein: CASSGGTGELFF.

This clone has only one observation. The rearrangement uses TRBV7-2 and TRBJ2-7; a possible D gene is TRBD2 (6 bases). CDR3 size: 14 residues. CDR1 is SGHTA, CDR2 FQGNSA, per germline. V was clipped by 4 bases and J by 5 bases, with 15 bases between them. CDR3 DNA: TGTGCCAGCAGCTCACTATTCTCTAGCGACGAGCAGTACTTC. Protein: CASSSLFSSDEQYF.

The CDR3, as DNA: TGCGCCAGCAGCTTGGGCGGGGGCGGAAAGACCCAGTACTTC. Translation gives CASSLGGGGKTQYF. The chain links TRBV5-1 to TRBJ2-5, with D tentatively TRBD2 (7 bases). The ends were cut back, 0 bases at V and 6 bases at J, with 12 bases in the middle. The CDR3 is 14 residues long. The germline V gene has CDR1 SGHRS and CDR2 YFSETQ.

The chain carries TRBV5-1 and TRBJ2-1; 7 bases align to TRBD1. Germline V gives CDR1 SGHRS, CDR2 YFSETQ. The V segment lost 3 bases and the J segment 3 bases; nucleotides outside the gene matches: 9. This CDR3 has 16 residues. The DNA of the CDR3 is TGCGCCAGCAGCTGGGAGCCGGGACAGTTCTACAATGAGCAGTTCTTC. Translation gives CASSWEPGQFYNEQFF.

This clone has only one observation. The chain employs TRBV2 and TRBJ2-7, with 9 bases identical to TRBD2. Unmatched junction bases numbered 16, after V lost 4 bases and J lost 6 bases. Germline V gene lookup returns CDR1 SNHLY and CDR2 FYNNEI. The CDR3 covers 17 residues. The DNA of the CDR3 is TGTGCCAGCAGTGGACAGACTCTATTAGCGGGAGCGGTCGAGCAGTACTTC. It translates to CASSGQTLLAGAVEQYF.

This chain links TRBV29-1 with TRBJ1-2, with unresolved D. The CDR3 loop spans 11 amino acids. The V gene's germline CDR1 is SQVTM and CDR2 ANQGSEA. V was clipped by 0 bases and J by 6 bases, with 5 bases between them. Here the CDR3 DNA reads TGCAGCGTTGAAGATCTGAATGGCTACACCTTC. Translation gives CSVEDLNGYTF.

The CDR3 bases are TGTGCCAGCAGGTACAGTAGCACAGATACGCAGTATTTT. The encoded protein is CASRYSSTDTQYF. The gene calls are TRBV12-3 or TRBV12-4 and TRBJ2-3; D uncertain. The CDR3 spans 13 residues. V lost 6 bases and J 0 bases, leaving 7 bases between the germline ends.